This T cell receptor beta chain was identified in a study of human T cells and chemical hapten exposure. Turning to the study itself: The study sensitized with 2% DPC on a 2 cm by 2 cm patch of upper inner arm skin. Diphenylcyclopropenone was applied weekly to patients' scalps across the roughly 24-week study. Findings and limits, study-wide: Relative to controls, expanded TCRs formed significantly more large CDR3 similarity clusters. Having alopecia, donors may respond immunologically unlike healthy people.

Note on this clonotype: Its antigen is not known.

MiXCR, applied by TCRdb to the RACE reads, yields one record per CDR3 protein. The sample gives 150,000 to 200,000 distinct CDR3 sequences, around 22% of which show up once; over 6.5% is in the top ten. The CDR3 runs to 15 residues. V lost 7 bases to trimming and J lost 10 bases; unmatched junction nucleotides: 17. In germline, CDR1 is MNHNS, CDR2 SASEGT. As to time point: patch test 1, 2 weeks after DPC sensitization. The treatment is: therapeutic diphenylcyclopropenone sensitization with weekly scalp DPC. The TCR comes from a woman aged 45-65 years with alopecia areata. Some clones in this sample may be carry-over from other donors' samples. The chain combines TRBV6-1 with TRBJ1-1, with 8 nucleotides matching TRBD1. Specimen: whole blood, collected in connection with sensitization to the hapten diphenylcyclopropenone (DPC). In nucleotides, the CDR3 is TGTGCCAGCACCAACCAGGACAGGGTTCTCTTTCGAGCTTTCTTT. Protein sequence: CASTNQDRVLFRAFF.